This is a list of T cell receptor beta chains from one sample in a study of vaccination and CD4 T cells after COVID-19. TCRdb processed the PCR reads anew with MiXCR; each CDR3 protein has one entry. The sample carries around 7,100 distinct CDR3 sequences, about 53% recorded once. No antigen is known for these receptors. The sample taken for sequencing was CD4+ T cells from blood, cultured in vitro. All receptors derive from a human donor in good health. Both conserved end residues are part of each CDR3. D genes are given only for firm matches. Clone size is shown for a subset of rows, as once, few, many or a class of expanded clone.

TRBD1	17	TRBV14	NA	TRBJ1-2	TGTGCCAGCAGCCAAACCGGGACAGGGGGCCGTAGGTATGGCTACACCTTC	CASSQTGTGGRRYGYTF
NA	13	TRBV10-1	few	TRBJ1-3	TGCGCCAGCAACGACGACGTTGGAAACACCATATATTTT	CASNDDVGNTIYF
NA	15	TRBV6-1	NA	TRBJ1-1	TGTGCCAGCAGGGAATCGACACGGTCGAACACTGAAGCTTTCTTT	CASRESTRSNTEAFF
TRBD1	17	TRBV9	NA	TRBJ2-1	TGTGCCAGCAGCGTAGCAGTCAGGGGACAGGGTGGCAATGAGCAGTTCTTC	CASSVAVRGQGGNEQFF
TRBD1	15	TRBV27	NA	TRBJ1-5	TGTGCCAGCAGTTTATCACAGGGGATCCATCAGCCCCAGCATTTT	CASSLSQGIHQPQHF
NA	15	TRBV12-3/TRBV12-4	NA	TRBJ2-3	TGTGCCAGCAGTTTTGAGTCCCTTTCCACAGATACGCAGTATTTT	CASSFESLSTDTQYF
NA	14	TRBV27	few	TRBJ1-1	TGTGCCAGCAGTTTTTCCGGGGGAAATACTGAAGCTTTCTTT	CASSFSGGNTEAFF
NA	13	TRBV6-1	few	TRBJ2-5	TGTGCCAGCAGTGCCGGGGGTCAAGAGACCCAGTACTTC	CASSAGGQETQYF
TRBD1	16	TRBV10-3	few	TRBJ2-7	TGTGCCATCGCTTCCCTCCCCGACAGGGTCTACTACGAGCAGTACTTC	CAIASLPDRVYYEQYF
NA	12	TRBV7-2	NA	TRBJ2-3	TGTACCAGCAGTCAAAGCACAGATACGCAGTATTTT	CTSSQSTDTQYF
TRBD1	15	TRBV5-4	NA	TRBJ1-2	TGTGCCAGCAGCTCCCCCGGACAGGGGATTGGAGGCTACACCTTC	CASSSPGQGIGGYTF
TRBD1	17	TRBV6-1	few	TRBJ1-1	TGTGCCAGCAGTCGCCCTACTAAGACAGGGGAGAACACTGAAGCTTTCTTT	CASSRPTKTGENTEAFF
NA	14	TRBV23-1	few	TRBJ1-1	TGCGCCAGCAGTCATTTGGACCAGGAAGCTGAAGCTTTCTTT	CASSHLDQEAEAFF
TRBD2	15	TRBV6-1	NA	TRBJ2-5	TGTGCCAGCAGGACGGGACTAGCGGAAACGGAGACCCAGTACTTC	CASRTGLAETETQYF
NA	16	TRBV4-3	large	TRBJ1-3	TGCGCCAGCAGCCAAGAATTATTAGTGATTGGAAACACCATATATTTT	CASSQELLVIGNTIYF
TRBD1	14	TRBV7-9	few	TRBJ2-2	TGTGCCAGCGGGGACAGGGTGAACACCGGGGAGCTGTTTTTT	CASGDRVNTGELFF
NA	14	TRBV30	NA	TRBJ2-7	TGTGCCTGGAGAAGGACGCGGGCGCCCTACGAGCAGTACTTC	CAWRRTRAPYEQYF
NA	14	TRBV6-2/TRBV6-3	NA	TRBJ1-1	TGTGCCAGCAGTTACTTATACAGGGTCTCTGAAGCTTTCTTT	CASSYLYRVSEAFF
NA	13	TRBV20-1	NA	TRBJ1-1	TGCAGTGCTAGAACAGGGCTGAGCACTGAAGCTTTCTTT	CSARTGLSTEAFF
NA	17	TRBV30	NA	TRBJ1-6	TGTGCCTCGAACCTCGGACAGTCGAGCTCCTATAATTCACCCCTCCACTTT	CASNLGQSSSYNSPLHF
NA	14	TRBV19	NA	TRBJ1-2	TGTGCCAGTAGTATTTCAGGGGATCTCTATGGCTACACCTTC	CASSISGDLYGYTF
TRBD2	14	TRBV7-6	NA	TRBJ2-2	TGTGCCAGCAGCTTAGTAGCGGGGCCCGGGGAGCTGTTTTTT	CASSLVAGPGELFF
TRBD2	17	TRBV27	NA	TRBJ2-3	TGTGCCAGCAGCCCACCACTAGCGGGACTGCCCACAGATACGCAGTATTTT	CASSPPLAGLPTDTQYF
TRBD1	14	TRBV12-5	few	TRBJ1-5	TGTGCTAGTGGTTCCGGGACAGACTATCAGCCCCAGCATTTT	CASGSGTDYQPQHF
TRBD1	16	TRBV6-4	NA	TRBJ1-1	TGTGCCAGCAGTTTTTCCTCAGGGACAGGGAGCACTGAAGCTTTCTTT	CASSFSSGTGSTEAFF
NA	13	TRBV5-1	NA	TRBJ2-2	TGCGCCAGCAGCTTGAAATCGACCGGGGAGCTGTTTTTT	CASSLKSTGELFF
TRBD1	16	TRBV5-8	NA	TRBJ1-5	TGTGCCAGCAGCATAGGGGACAGGGGGACGGGTCAGCCCCAGCATTTT	CASSIGDRGTGQPQHF
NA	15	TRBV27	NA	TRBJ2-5	TGTGCCAGCAGTTTATCGGGGGGGGCCCAAGAGACCCAGTACTTC	CASSLSGGAQETQYF
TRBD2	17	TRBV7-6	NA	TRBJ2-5	TGTGCCAGCAGCTTGCTAGCGGGGGGCCCTATGCAAGAGACCCAGTACTTC	CASSLLAGGPMQETQYF
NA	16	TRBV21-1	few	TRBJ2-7	TGTGCCAGCAGCAACCCGAGCCGGGACAGTGCATACGAGCAGTACTTC	CASSNPSRDSAYEQYF
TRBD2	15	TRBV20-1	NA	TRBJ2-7	TGCAGTGCTAGGGAGACTAGCGGAGCCCCCTTCGAGCAGTACTTC	CSARETSGAPFEQYF
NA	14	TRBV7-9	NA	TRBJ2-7	TGTGCCAGCAGCTTAGCTCGAACCTACGAGGAGCAGTACTTC	CASSLARTYEEQYF
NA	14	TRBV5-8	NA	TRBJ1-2	TGTGCCAGCAGCTTCGGAGGGGGTACCTATGGCTACACCTTC	CASSFGGGTYGYTF
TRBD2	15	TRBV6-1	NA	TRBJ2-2	TGTGCCAGCAGTGGACTAGCGGAGACCACCGGGGAGCTGTTTTTT	CASSGLAETTGELFF
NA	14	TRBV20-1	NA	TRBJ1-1	TGCAGTGCTCCTTGGCAGGGAGGGAACACTGAAGCTTTCTTT	CSAPWQGGNTEAFF
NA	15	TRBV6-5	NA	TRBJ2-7	TGTGCCAGCAGTTACTCAGCCGGCGACACCTACGAGCAGTACTTC	CASSYSAGDTYEQYF
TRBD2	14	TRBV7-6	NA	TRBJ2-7	TGTGCCAGCAGCTCGCAAGCGGGGGGTTACGAGCAGTACTTC	CASSSQAGGYEQYF
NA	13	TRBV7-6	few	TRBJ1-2	TGTGCCAGCAGCCCTGACAGCAACTATGGCTACACCTTC	CASSPDSNYGYTF
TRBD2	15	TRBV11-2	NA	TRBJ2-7	TGTGCCAGCAGCTCAAGGCGGGAGGGACTCTACGAGCAGTACTTC	CASSSRREGLYEQYF
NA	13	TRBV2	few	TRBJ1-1	TGTGCCAGAGGGGGTTCGAGAGGGACTGAAGCTTTCTTT	CARGGSRGTEAFF
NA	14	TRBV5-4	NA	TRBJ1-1	TGTGCCAGCAGCTCCTGGGGGGTGAACACTGAAGCTTTCTTT	CASSSWGVNTEAFF
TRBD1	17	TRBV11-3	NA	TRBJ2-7	TGTGCCAGCAGCTTAGGTCTAGGGACAGGGTTTAATAGTGAGCAGTACTTC	CASSLGLGTGFNSEQYF
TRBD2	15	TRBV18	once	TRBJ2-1	TGTGCCAGCTCCCTTCTAGCGGAGAACTACAATGAGCAGTTCTTC	CASSLLAENYNEQFF
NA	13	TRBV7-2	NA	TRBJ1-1	TGTGCCAGCACGCGACAGTCAAACATTGAAGCTTTCTTT	CASTRQSNIEAFF